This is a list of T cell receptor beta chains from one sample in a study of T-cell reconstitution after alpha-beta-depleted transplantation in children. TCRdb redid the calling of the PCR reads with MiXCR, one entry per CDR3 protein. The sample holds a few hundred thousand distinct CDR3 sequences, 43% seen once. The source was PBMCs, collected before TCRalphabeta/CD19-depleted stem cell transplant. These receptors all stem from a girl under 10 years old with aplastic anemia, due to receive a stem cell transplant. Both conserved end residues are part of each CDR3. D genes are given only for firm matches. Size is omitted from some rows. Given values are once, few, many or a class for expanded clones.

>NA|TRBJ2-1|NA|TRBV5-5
CASSPPQGGDEQFF
TGTGCCAGCAGCCCACCCCAGGGGGGAGATGAGCAGTTCTTC
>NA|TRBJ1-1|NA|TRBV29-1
CSVAWENTEAFF
TGCAGCGTTGCTTGGGAGAACACTGAAGCTTTCTTT
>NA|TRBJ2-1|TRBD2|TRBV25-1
CASSEYVLAGGPNEQFF
TGTGCCAGCAGTGAATACGTCTTGGCGGGAGGGCCTAATGAGCAGTTCTTC
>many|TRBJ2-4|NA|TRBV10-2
CASSESGNIQYF
TGCGCCAGCAGTGAGTCGGGAAACATTCAGTACTTC
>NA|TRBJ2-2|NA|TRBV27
CASGTTTGSGELFF
TGTGCCAGCGGCACTACCACAGGCTCCGGGGAGCTGTTTTTT
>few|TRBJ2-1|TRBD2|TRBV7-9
CASSEEPGLVPHEQFF
TGTGCCAGCAGCGAAGAACCGGGACTAGTGCCCCATGAGCAGTTCTTC
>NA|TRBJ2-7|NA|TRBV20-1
CSAKATTYEQYF
TGCAGTGCTAAAGCTACTACCTACGAGCAGTACTTC
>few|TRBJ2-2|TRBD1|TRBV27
CASSLQGDHRTGELFF
TGTGCCAGCAGTTTACAGGGGGACCACAGAACCGGGGAGCTGTTTTTT
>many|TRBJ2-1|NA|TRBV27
CASSPAVTYNEQFF
TGTGCCAGCAGTCCCGCGGTCACCTACAATGAGCAGTTCTTC
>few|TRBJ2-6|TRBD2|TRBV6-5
CASSFRLADSGANVLTF
TGTGCCAGCAGTTTCCGACTAGCGGACTCTGGGGCCAACGTCCTGACTTTC
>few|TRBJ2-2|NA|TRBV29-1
CSVEGTGELFF
TGCAGCGTTGAAGGAACCGGGGAGCTGTTTTTT
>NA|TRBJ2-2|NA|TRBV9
CASSPQPGARKTGELFF
TGTGCCAGCAGCCCCCAGCCAGGGGCGAGGAAAACCGGGGAGCTGTTTTTT
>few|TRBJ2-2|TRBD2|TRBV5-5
CASSGLAGVTAIGELFF
TGTGCCAGCAGCGGACTAGCGGGGGTTACCGCTATCGGGGAGCTGTTTTTT
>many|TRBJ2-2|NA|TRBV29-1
CSVSLGAGELFF
TGCAGCGTCTCCTTGGGGGCCGGGGAGCTGTTTTTT
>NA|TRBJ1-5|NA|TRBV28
CASSGTGRNQPQHF
TGTGCCAGCAGTGGTACGGGGCGTAATCAGCCCCAGCATTTT
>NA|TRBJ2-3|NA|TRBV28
CASKDNLSTDTQYF
TGTGCCAGCAAAGACAACTTGAGCACAGATACGCAGTATTTT
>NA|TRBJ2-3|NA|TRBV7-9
CASNPNFSRTTDTQYF
TGTGCCAGCAACCCCAACTTTAGCCGGACCACAGATACGCAGTATTTT
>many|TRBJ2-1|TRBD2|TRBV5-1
CASSSGLAGLSYNEQFF
TGCGCCAGCAGCTCGGGACTAGCGGGACTCTCCTACAATGAGCAGTTCTTC
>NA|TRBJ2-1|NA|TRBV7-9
CASSFYEYEQFF
TGTGCCAGCAGCTTCTATGAGTATGAGCAGTTCTTC
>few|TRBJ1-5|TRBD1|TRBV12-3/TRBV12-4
CASRLTGEQMSNQPQHF
TGTGCCAGCAGGCTGACAGGGGAGCAAATGAGCAATCAGCCCCAGCATTTT
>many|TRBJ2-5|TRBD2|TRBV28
CASSLQLAGARETQYF
TGTGCCAGCAGTTTGCAACTAGCGGGAGCGCGAGAGACCCAGTACTTC
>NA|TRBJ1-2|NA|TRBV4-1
CASSQERAAPVYGYTF
TGCGCCAGCAGCCAAGAAAGGGCCGCCCCGGTCTATGGCTACACCTTC
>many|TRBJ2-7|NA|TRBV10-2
CASRAGQIEQYF
TGCGCCAGCAGGGCCGGACAGATCGAGCAGTACTTC
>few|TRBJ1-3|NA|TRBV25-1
CASSGHRPFSGNTIYF
TGTGCCAGCAGTGGACATCGCCCCTTCTCTGGAAACACCATATATTTT
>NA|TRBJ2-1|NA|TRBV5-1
CASSLGAKYNEQFF
TGCGCCAGCAGCTTGGGGGCTAAATACAATGAGCAGTTCTTC
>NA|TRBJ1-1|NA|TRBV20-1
CSAREGIWTEAFF
TGCAGTGCTAGAGAAGGGATCTGGACTGAAGCTTTCTTT
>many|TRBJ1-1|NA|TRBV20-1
CSAPDRGDTEAFF
TGCAGTGCCCCCGACCGGGGGGACACTGAAGCTTTCTTT
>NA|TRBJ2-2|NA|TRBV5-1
CASSLDGISGELFF
TGCGCCAGCAGCTTGGATGGGATCTCCGGGGAGCTGTTTTTT
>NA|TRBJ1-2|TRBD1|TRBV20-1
CSATDRGFLGYTF
TGCAGTGCCACCGACAGGGGATTCTTGGGCTACACCTTC
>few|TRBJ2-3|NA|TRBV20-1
CSARDQGGTQYF
TGCAGTGCTAGAGATCAGGGGGGGACGCAGTATTTT
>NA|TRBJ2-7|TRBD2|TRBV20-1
CSATPITSGGYEQYF
TGCAGTGCAACACCCATAACTAGCGGTGGTTACGAGCAGTACTTC
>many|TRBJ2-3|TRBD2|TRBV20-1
CSASLTSGADTQYF
TGCAGTGCTTCGTTGACTAGCGGAGCAGATACGCAGTATTTT
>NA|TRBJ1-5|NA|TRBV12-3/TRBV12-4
CASSLVARAYSNQPQHF
TGTGCCAGCAGTTTAGTGGCCAGGGCGTATAGCAATCAGCCCCAGCATTTT
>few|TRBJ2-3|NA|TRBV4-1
CASSPVSGDTQYF
TGCGCCAGCAGCCCGGTAAGCGGAGATACGCAGTATTTT
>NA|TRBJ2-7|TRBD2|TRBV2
CASKRSASGSYEQYF
TGTGCCAGCAAAAGATCGGCTAGCGGGAGTTACGAGCAGTACTTC
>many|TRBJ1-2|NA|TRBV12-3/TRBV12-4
CASSLRVPGHGYTF
TGTGCCAGCAGTTTAAGGGTCCCTGGACATGGCTACACCTTC
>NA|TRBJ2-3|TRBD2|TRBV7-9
CASSLTSGYTDTQYF
TGTGCCAGCAGCTTGACTAGCGGATACACAGATACGCAGTATTTT
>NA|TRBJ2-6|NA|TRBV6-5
CASSYSGMGSGANVLTF
TGTGCCAGCAGTTACTCAGGGATGGGCTCTGGGGCCAACGTCCTGACTTTC
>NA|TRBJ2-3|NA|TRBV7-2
CASSLSGRRMDTQYF
TGTGCCAGCAGCCTTAGCGGAAGGCGCATGGACACGCAGTATTTT
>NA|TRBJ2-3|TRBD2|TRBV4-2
CASSHPRAGLGTDTQYF
TGTGCCAGCAGCCACCCTCGAGCGGGGTTGGGCACAGATACGCAGTATTTT
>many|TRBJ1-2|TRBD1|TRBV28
CASRTGGRDGYTF
TGTGCCAGCAGAACAGGGGGCAGGGATGGCTACACCTTC
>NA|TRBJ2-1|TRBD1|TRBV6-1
CASVGTRQGAHEQFF
TGTGCCAGCGTCGGGACCAGGCAGGGGGCGCACGAGCAGTTCTTC
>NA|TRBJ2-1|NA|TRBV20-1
CSANSNWGTYNEQFF
TGCAGTGCTAATTCGAACTGGGGGACCTACAATGAGCAGTTCTTC
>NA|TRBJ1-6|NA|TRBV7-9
CASSLLRSSYNSPLHF
TGTGCCAGCAGCTTATTACGGAGCTCCTATAATTCACCCCTCCACTTT